Below, 24 T cell receptor beta chains from the same sample are listed, as sequenced in a study of T cell repertoires in cytomegalovirus infection. From the reads, TCRdb called clonotypes with MiXCR, one entry per CDR3 protein. The sample lists hundreds of thousands of distinct CDR3 sequences; roughly a tenth were seen once. Input material: PBMCs. These receptors all come from a human donor in good health (CMV status not recorded). Some clones in this sample may be carry-over from other donors' samples.

This chain links TRBV6-2 or TRBV6-3 with TRBJ2-2; TRBD2 matches at 8 bases. CDR1 is MNHEY, CDR2 SVGEGT, per germline. The trim removed 5 bases at V and 6 bases at J, leaving 2 bases unmatched. The CDR3 is 13 amino acids. The CDR3 region is CASSPGGAGELFF. The CDR3 bases are TGTGCCAGCAGTCCCGGGGGGGCCGGGGAGCTGTTTTTT.

This clonotype occurred a few times. J is TRBJ2-1 and V is TRBV19; a possible D gene is TRBD1 (5 bases). V was cut by 3 bases and J by 10 bases, with 22 bases left in between. The germline V gene has CDR1 LNHDA and CDR2 SQIVND (reference sequence). There are 16 residues in the CDR3. CDR3 bases: TGTGCCAGTAGTATCGAATTGGGTGGCAGGGCGACCGAGCAGTTCTTC. Its protein is CASSIELGGRATEQFF.

A few counts support this clonotype. The chain recombines TRBV28 with TRBJ2-2; TRBD1 is a possible D gene (6 bases). The CDR3 length is 15 residues. Trimming pared 6 bases from V and 1 base from J, leaving 12 bases between. Germline V gene lookup returns CDR1 MDHEN and CDR2 SYDVKM. The CDR3 DNA follows: TGTGCCAGCAGCAAAATCAGGGGGAACACCGGGGAGCTGTTTTTT. Its translation: CASSKIRGNTGELFF.

Ten or more counts support this clonotype. The chain joins TRBV28 to TRBJ2-1; 7 nucleotides agree with TRBD1. Per the germline V gene, CDR1 is MDHEN and CDR2 is SYDVKM. This CDR3 spans 15 amino acids. V was clipped by 5 bases and J by 5 bases; unmatched bases: 9. The CDR3 protein is CASSQRQGSDNEQFF. CDR3 in DNA: TGTGCCAGCAGTCAAAGACAGGGTTCCGACAATGAGCAGTTCTTC.

This clonotype was counted many times. V usage is TRBV28 and J usage is TRBJ1-1; 10 positions match TRBD1. The length of the CDR3 is 14 residues. The V segment lost 7 bases and the J segment 5 bases; nucleotides outside the gene matches: 7. Per germline, CDR1 MDHEN and CDR2 SYDVKM. The CDR3 DNA reads as TGTGCCAGCACCCCGGGACAGGGGACGACTGAAGCTTTCTTT. It yields the protein CASTPGQGTTEAFF.

V usage is TRBV28 and J usage is TRBJ2-7; TRBD1 agrees at 9 bases. The CDR3 totals 15 residues. The ends lost 1 base at V and 6 bases at J; junction bases unmatched: 7. Germline V CDR1 and CDR2: MDHEN, SYDVKM. CDR3 DNA sequence: TGTGCCAGCAGTTTATACCTGACAGGGGGGTCCGAGCAGTACTTC. Protein: CASSLYLTGGSEQYF.

This clonotype was counted many times. The chain employs TRBV28 and TRBJ1-2; D may be TRBD1 (5 bases). V lost 7 bases and J 8 bases, leaving 17 bases between the germline ends. CDR3 length equals 13 residues. Germline V CDR1 and CDR2: MDHEN, SYDVKM. This chain's CDR3 is CASIATARQGYTF. In nucleotides, the CDR3 is TGTGCCAGCATTGCGACAGCGCGACAGGGCTACACCTTC.

This clonotype was observed many times. CDR3 sequence: CASSPGTGSNEKLFF. The CDR3 DNA sequence: TGTGCCAGCTCACCTGGGACAGGGAGTAATGAAAAACTGTTTTTT. The genes are TRBV18 and TRBJ1-4, with TRBD1 matching 9 bases. This CDR3 has 15 amino acids. From germline, CDR1 is KGHSH and CDR2 LQKENI. V lost 3 bases to trimming and J lost 4 bases; unmatched junction nucleotides: 3.

This clonotype was detected many times. The gene calls are TRBV7-9 and TRBJ2-1; TRBD2 agrees at 10 bases. Germline CDR1 reads SEHNR; CDR2 reads FQNEAQ (reference sequence). The CDR3 has 14 residues. This chain's CDR3 is CVALAGVSYNEQFF. The DNA for the CDR3 is TGTGTCGCCCTAGCGGGGGTCTCCTACAATGAGCAGTTCTTC.

The chain has TRBV28 and TRBJ2-5; either TRBD1 or TRBD2 may supply D (5 bases each). The germline V and J ends were trimmed by 10 bases and 4 bases, with 10 bases remaining between them. Germline V gene sequence: CDR1 MDHEN, CDR2 SYDVKM. This CDR3 is built from 11 residues. The CDR3 is CAILGVETQYF. CDR3 bases: TGTGCCATCTTGGGGGTAGAGACCCAGTACTTC.

Many counts were recorded for this clonotype. The chain couples TRBV19 to TRBJ2-1; the D is unclear. The V end was cut by 3 bases, the J end by 2 bases, with 11 bases between. The CDR3 covers 15 residues. CDR1 and CDR2 (germline): LNHDA, SQIVND (reference sequence). Here the CDR3 DNA reads TGTGCCAGTAGTATCACAGAAAGCGCCTACAATGAGCAGTTCTTC. The encoded protein is CASSITESAYNEQFF.

This clonotype was seen many times. J is TRBJ1-2 and V is TRBV28, with D possibly TRBD1 on 6 matching bases. V gave up 6 bases and J gave up 2 bases, with 10 bases separating them. This CDR3 has 13 amino acids. Germline lookup yields CDR1 MDHEN and CDR2 SYDVKM. The CDR3 DNA is TGTGCCAGCAGGGACGGACAGAACTATGGCTACACCTTC. It encodes CASRDGQNYGYTF.

A few counts support this clonotype. The V call is TRBV5-1, the J call TRBJ1-1; a weak D match, TRBD1 (5 bases). V lost 0 bases to trimming and J lost 6 bases, with 12 bases between them. From germline, CDR1 is SGHRS and CDR2 YFSETQ. The CDR3 extends over 14 amino acids. The CDR3 nucleotides are TGCGCCAGCAGCTTGGGGGGGGGGAGCGCTGAAGCTTTCTTT. Protein: CASSLGGGSAEAFF.

This clonotype was seen many times. V and J are TRBV28 and TRBJ2-2; no definite D call. Germline V gives CDR1 MDHEN, CDR2 SYDVKM. This CDR3 spans 15 amino acids. The V and J ends lost 6 bases and 1 base respectively, with 12 bases between them. CDR3 DNA sequence: TGTGCCAGCAGACCCATAGAAATGAACACCGGGGAGCTGTTTTTT. This encodes CASRPIEMNTGELFF.

This clonotype was seen a few times. The chain has TRBV19 and TRBJ2-1, with 14 bases aligning to TRBD2. Germline loops: CDR1 LNHDA, CDR2 SQIVND (reference sequence). V lost 5 bases to trimming and J lost 7 bases; unmatched junction nucleotides: 4. There are 15 residues in the CDR3. CDR3 residues: CASSSWTSGGNEQFF. The CDR3 coding sequence is TGTGCCAGTAGTTCATGGACTAGCGGGGGGAATGAGCAGTTCTTC.

This clonotype was seen many times. The gene calls are TRBV7-8 and TRBJ2-3; the match to TRBD1 covers 9 bases. The CDR3 covers 18 residues. Germline CDR1 reads SGHVS; CDR2 reads FQNEAQ. J was trimmed by 6 bases and V by 1 base; bases with no gene match: 14. The CDR3, as DNA: TGTGCCAGCAGCTTAGTCATCCATCCGGGACAGGGAGGTGATACGCAGTATTTT. Its protein is CASSLVIHPGQGGDTQYF.

This clonotype was recorded a few times. The chain is built from TRBV5-5 and TRBJ2-1; weak D call: TRBD1 (5 bases). The CDR3 length is 14 residues. The V and J ends lost 2 bases and 4 bases respectively, with 10 bases between them. Germline CDR1 and CDR2: SGHKS and YYEKEE (reference sequence). This CDR3 is CASSLQEPYNEQFF. The CDR3 bases are TGTGCCAGCAGCTTACAGGAGCCTTACAATGAGCAGTTCTTC.

This clonotype appeared many times. The V gene is TRBV6-2 or TRBV6-3, the J gene TRBJ2-7, with D perhaps matching TRBD1 or TRBD2 (5 bases each). V dropped 6 bases and J dropped 7 bases, with 16 bases sitting between them. This CDR3 is 13 amino acids long. Germline CDR1 MNHEY, CDR2 SVGEGT. The CDR3 sequence: CASSPRSGGEQYV. In DNA form, the CDR3 reads TGTGCCAGCAGCCCCCGCTCTGGGGGAGAGCAGTACGTC.

This clonotype was seen many times. The chain combines TRBV20-1 with TRBJ1-2, with 7 nucleotides matching TRBD1. The CDR3 has 14 amino acids. The J segment lost 3 bases and the V segment lost 5 bases, leaving 9 bases of the junction unmatched. The germline CDR1 and CDR2 sequences are DFQATT and SNEGSKA (reference sequence). The CDR3 loop reads CSALLPGTDYGYTF. The CDR3 bases are TGCAGTGCTCTATTACCCGGGACAGACTATGGCTACACCTTC.

This chain joins TRBV4-1 and TRBJ2-2; 8 bases agree with TRBD2. The V gene's germline CDR1 is MGHRA and CDR2 YSYEKL. Trimming cost V 4 bases and J 0 bases; bases outside gene matches: 7. This CDR3 has 17 amino acids. CDR3: CASSPLAELANTGELFF. For the CDR3, the DNA is TGCGCCAGCAGCCCACTAGCGGAGCTCGCGAACACCGGGGAGCTGTTTTTT.

This clonotype was counted ten times or more. V is TRBV13 and J is TRBJ2-7, with D possibly being TRBD1 (5 bases). Germline CDR1 is PRHDT and CDR2 is FYEKMQ (reference sequence). The CDR3 loop spans 18 amino acids. The V and J ends lost 0 bases and 1 base respectively, with 19 bases between them. This CDR3 reads CASSLGENLGDSSYEQYV. Written as DNA, the CDR3 is TGTGCCAGCAGCTTAGGCGAAAACTTAGGCGACAGTTCCTACGAGCAGTACGTC.

The chain employs TRBV2 and TRBJ2-2; TRBD2 matches at 12 bases. Trimming at V came to 4 bases and at J to 1 base, leaving 4 bases not matched to a gene. The germline CDR1 and CDR2 sequences are SNHLY and FYNNEI. The CDR3 has 17 residues. CDR3 protein: CASSGRTSGVNTGELFF. The CDR3 nucleotides are TGTGCCAGCAGTGGACGGACTAGCGGGGTGAACACCGGGGAGCTGTTTTTT. Using reference TRBV2 and TRBJ2-2 for the parts outside the CDR3, the full variable domain is EPEVTQTPSHQVTQMGQEVILRCVPISNHLYFYWYRQILGQKVEFLVSFYNNEISEKSEIFDDQFSVERPDGSNFTLKIRSTKLEDSAMYFCASSGRTSGVNTGELFFGEGSRLTVL.

This clonotype was picked up many times. CDR3 region: CASNPGDQETQYF. In DNA, the CDR3 is TGTGCCAGCAATCCCGGGGACCAAGAGACCCAGTACTTC. V gene TRBV7-2 combines with J gene TRBJ2-5; TRBD2 is a possible D gene (5 bases). In germline, CDR1 is SGHTA, CDR2 FQGNSA. This CDR3 comprises 13 residues. V shed 7 bases and J shed 0 bases, with 9 bases lying between them.

The sample holds many counts of this clonotype. The chain uses TRBV6-2 or TRBV6-3 and TRBJ2-2; D assignment may be TRBD1 or TRBD2 (5 bases each). CDR1 MNHEY and CDR2 SVGEGT come from the germline V gene. The V end lost 2 bases, the J end lost 6 bases, and 16 bases lay between the germline ends. This CDR3 has 16 residues. This CDR3 is CASSYRGFTSPGELFF. The CDR3 region has the DNA TGTGCCAGCAGTTACCGGGGCTTCACTTCCCCCGGGGAGCTGTTTTTT.